The 5 T cell receptor beta chains in this list originate from one sample, sequenced in a study of identical twins (dated by TCRdb to 2015 to 2016). Library construction relied on 5' RACE. Sequencing relied on an Illumina HiSeq 2000. TCRdb ran its own pipeline on the public reads, namely fastp trimming at Q25 and MiXCR clone calling, and kept in-frame beta chains. A single entry per CDR3 protein holds the most common genes and DNA from its merged rows. The sample has about 700,000 distinct CDR3 sequences on record, 6.1% of them singletons. 1.5% to 2% of the sample belongs to the ten largest clones. Sequenced: naive T cells sorted from blood. This sample's cell subset or site label indicates: cells isolated with a human naive T-cell isolation kit. The source is a man between 18 and 35 years old in good health.

This clonotype was found a few times. V usage is TRBV4-2 and J usage is TRBJ1-1, with 7 bases identical to TRBD1. With V trimmed by 1 base and J by 11 bases, 10 bases remained unmatched. Germline V gives CDR1 LGHNA, CDR2 YNFKEQ. CDR3 length: 14 amino acids. CDR3 region: CASSQVREGAKAFF. The CDR3 coding sequence is TGTGCCAGCAGCCAAGTACGAGAGGGGGCGAAGGCTTTCTTT.

This clonotype has at least ten counts. The genes are TRBV29-1 and TRBJ2-1, with 12 bases lining up with TRBD2. V lost 8 bases and J lost 8; bases outside the gene matches: 10. The CDR3 extends over 14 amino acids. Germline CDR1 SQVTM, CDR2 ANQGSEA. The CDR3 DNA reads as TGCAGCCCGTTCCTAGCGGGAGGGTCCTATGAGCAGTTCTTC. Translating it yields CSPFLAGGSYEQFF.

This clonotype came up a few times. The chain carries TRBV25-1 and TRBJ2-5; 9 bases map to TRBD1. CDR1 is MGHDK, CDR2 SYGVNS, per germline. The CDR3 runs to 14 residues. V shed 8 bases and J 7 bases; nucleotides not matched to a gene: 11. CDR3 loop: CASGHRDRVVTQYF. The CDR3 DNA is TGTGCCAGCGGTCACCGGGACAGGGTTGTGACCCAGTACTTC.

V gene TRBV20-1 combines with J gene TRBJ2-5; weak D call: TRBD1 (6 bases). V lost 5 bases, J lost 7 bases, and 14 bases lay in between. Germline-derived CDR1 and CDR2 are DFQATT and SNEGSKA (reference sequence). The CDR3 consists of 12 residues. The CDR3 DNA is TGCAGTGCTCTCGGGACACTGGGGACCCAGTACTTC. It is translated as CSALGTLGTQYF.

This clonotype has at least ten counts. This rearrangement joins TRBV20-1 to TRBJ1-1, with D perhaps matching TRBD1 (5 bases). This CDR3 has 15 residues. The germline V and J ends were trimmed by 5 bases and 4 bases, with 20 bases remaining between them. Per the germline V gene, CDR1 is DFQATT and CDR2 is SNEGSKA (reference sequence). CDR3 in amino acids: CSALGVDRGSTEAFF. As DNA, the CDR3 is TGCAGTGCTCTAGGTGTCGATCGGGGGTCCACTGAAGCTTTCTTT.